This T cell receptor beta chain was documented in a study of early T cells in non-severe SARS-CoV-2 infection. About the study: The sequenced material was bulk RNA from unsorted whole blood, and its chains were unpaired.

A few counts support this clonotype. The V and J ends lost 2 bases and 0 bases, in that order; junction bases with no gene match: 16. Germline CDR1 reads PRHDT; CDR2 reads FYEKMQ (reference sequence). The CDR3 spans 20 residues. Individually, cDNA molecules had unique molecular identifiers attached to them. TCRdb re-called the 5' RACE reads through MiXCR, storing one row per CDR3 protein. The sample holds 71,000 or so distinct CDR3 sequences, roughly 13% seen once. The specimen sequenced was whole blood. This chain links TRBV13 with TRBJ2-1; 7 nucleotides agree with TRBD2. This receptor was taken from an adult who was a healthcare worker with PCR-confirmed SARS-CoV-2 infection or an uninfected control (not recorded which). The CDR3 DNA reads as TGTGCCAGCAGCTTATTTTTGCGTGCGGGGGAGCCCAGCTCCTACAATGAGCAGTTCTTC. Protein product: CASSLFLRAGEPSSYNEQFF.